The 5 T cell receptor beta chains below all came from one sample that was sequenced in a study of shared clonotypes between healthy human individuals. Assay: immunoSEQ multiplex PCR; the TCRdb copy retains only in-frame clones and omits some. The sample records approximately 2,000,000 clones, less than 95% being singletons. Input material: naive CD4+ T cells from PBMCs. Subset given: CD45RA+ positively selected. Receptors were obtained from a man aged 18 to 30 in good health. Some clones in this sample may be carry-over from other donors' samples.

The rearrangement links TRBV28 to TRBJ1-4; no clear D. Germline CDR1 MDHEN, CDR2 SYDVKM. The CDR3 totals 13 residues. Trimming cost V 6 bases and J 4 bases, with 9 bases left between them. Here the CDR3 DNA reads TGTGCCAGCAGCCAGACCTTTAATGAAAAACTGTTTTTT. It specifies CASSQTFNEKLFF.

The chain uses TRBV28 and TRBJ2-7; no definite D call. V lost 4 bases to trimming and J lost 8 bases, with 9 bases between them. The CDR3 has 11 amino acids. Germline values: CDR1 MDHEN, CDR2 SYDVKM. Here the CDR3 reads CASSSTPKQYF. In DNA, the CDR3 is TGTGCCAGCAGTTCCACCCCCAAGCAGTACTTC.

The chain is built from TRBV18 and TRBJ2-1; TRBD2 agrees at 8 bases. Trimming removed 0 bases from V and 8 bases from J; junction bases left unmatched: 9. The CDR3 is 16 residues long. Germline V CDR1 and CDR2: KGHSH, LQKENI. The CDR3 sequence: CASSPPVTGGGDEQFF. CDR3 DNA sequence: TGTGCCAGCTCACCACCGGTAACGGGAGGGGGGGATGAGCAGTTCTTC.

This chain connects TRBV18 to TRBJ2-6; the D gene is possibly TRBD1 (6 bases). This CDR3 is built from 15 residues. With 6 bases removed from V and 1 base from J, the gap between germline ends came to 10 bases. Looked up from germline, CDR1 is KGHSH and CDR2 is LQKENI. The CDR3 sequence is CASSHTGSGANVLTF. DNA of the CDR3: TGTGCCAGCTCGCACACAGGGTCTGGGGCCAACGTCCTGACTTTC.

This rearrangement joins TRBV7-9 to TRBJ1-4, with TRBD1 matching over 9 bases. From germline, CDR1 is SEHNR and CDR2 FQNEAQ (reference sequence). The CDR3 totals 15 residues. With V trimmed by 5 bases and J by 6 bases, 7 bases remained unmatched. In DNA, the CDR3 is TGTGCCAGCAGCCCGGGACAGGGCTGGGATGAAAAACTGTTTTTT. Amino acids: CASSPGQGWDEKLFF.